This T cell receptor beta chain was sequenced during a study of identifying expanded T cells in peripheral blood. The germline V gene has CDR1 GTSNPN and CDR2 SVGIG (reference sequence). The CDR3 runs 13 residues. V shed 2 bases and J shed 4 bases, with 9 bases lying between them. This clone has just one count. The target antigen is unknown. The study's findings and limits: Across healthy donors, higher total template counts meant significantly greater roughly two-week count variance. Technical replicates showed roughly 1.2 changed clones; about two weeks about 16.4; four weeks 19.

Collection occurred without any documented infections or immune events in donors. This table comes from immunoSEQ multiplex PCR, and its TCRdb copy is limited to in-frame clones, with some not included. The table records tens of thousands of clones, roughly 89% of them present only once. The origin of this receptor is a person aged 18 to 75 in good health. Sample: blood. The chain has TRBV30 and TRBJ1-5; D gene unclear. CDR3 nucleotide sequence: TGTGCCTGGAGTAATACCGATAATCAGCCCCAGCATTTT. It yields the protein CAWSNTDNQPQHF.